The T cell receptor (beta chain) under discussion was sequenced for a study of T cell responses to AZD1222 COVID-19 vaccine. Libraries were prepared by immunoSEQ multiplex PCR; TCRdb keeps only in-frame clonotypes and omits some of them. The sample has 90,000 to 120,000 clones; around 92% are singletons. Both about-4-week and about-12-week second-dose recipients were combined. The sample was peripheral blood, taken 28 days after the second AZD1222 dose. This TCR derives from an adult who received the AZD1222 COVID-19 vaccine.

CDR3 DNA: TGTGCCAGTAACGGCGGGGGGCCCGGCGAGCAGTACTTC. Translation gives CASNGGGPGEQYF. The chain is built from TRBV19 and TRBJ2-7; TRBD2 agrees at 8 bases. The CDR3 totals 13 residues. The ends lost 7 bases at V and 6 bases at J; junction bases unmatched: 8. CDR1 and CDR2 (germline): LNHDA, SQIVND (reference sequence).